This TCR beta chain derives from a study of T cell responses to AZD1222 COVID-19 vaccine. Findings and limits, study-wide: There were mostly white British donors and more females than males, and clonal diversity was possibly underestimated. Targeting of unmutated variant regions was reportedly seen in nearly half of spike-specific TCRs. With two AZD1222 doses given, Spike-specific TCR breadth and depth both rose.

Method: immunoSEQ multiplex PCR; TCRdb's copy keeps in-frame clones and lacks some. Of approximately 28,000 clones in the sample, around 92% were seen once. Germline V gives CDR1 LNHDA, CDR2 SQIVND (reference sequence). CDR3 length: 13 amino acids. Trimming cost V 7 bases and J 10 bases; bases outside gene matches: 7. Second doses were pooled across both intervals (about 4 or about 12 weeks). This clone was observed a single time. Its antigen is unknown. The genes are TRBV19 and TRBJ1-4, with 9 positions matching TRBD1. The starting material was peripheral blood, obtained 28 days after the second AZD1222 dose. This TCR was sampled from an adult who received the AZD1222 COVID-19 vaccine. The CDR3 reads CASNRDREGKLFF. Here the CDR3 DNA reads TGTGCCAGTAATAGGGACAGGGAAGGAAAACTGTTTTTT.